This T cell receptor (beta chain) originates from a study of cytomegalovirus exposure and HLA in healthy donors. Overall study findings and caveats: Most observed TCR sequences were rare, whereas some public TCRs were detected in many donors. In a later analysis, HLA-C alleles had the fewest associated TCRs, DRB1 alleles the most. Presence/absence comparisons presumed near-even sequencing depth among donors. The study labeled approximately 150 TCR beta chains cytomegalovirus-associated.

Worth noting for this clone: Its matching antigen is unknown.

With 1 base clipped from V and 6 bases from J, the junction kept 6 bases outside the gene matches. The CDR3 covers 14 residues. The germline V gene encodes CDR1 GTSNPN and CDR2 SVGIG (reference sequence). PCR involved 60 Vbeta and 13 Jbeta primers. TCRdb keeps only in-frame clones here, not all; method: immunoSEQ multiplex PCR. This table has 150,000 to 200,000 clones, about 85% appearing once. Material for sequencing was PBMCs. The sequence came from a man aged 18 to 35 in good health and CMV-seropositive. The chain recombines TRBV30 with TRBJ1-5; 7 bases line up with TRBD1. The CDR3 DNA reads TGTGCCTGGAGTGGGGACAGCGTCGGTCAGCCCCAGCATTTT. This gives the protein CAWSGDSVGQPQHF.